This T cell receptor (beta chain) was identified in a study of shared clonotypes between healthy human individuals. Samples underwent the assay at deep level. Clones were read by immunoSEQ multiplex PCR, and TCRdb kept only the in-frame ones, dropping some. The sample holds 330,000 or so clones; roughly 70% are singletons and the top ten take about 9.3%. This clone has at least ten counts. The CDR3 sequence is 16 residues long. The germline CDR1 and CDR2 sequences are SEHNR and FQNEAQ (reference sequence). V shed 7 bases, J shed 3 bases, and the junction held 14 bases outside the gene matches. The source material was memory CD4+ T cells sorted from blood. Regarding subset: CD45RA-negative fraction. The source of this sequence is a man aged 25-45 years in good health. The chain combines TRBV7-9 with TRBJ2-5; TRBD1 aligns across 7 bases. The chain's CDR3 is CASTRTGVGKEETQYF. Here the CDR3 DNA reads TGTGCCAGCACCAGAACAGGGGTGGGGAAGGAAGAGACCCAGTACTTC.